This TCR beta chain is from a study of cytomegalovirus exposure and HLA in healthy donors. General study results and limits: Compared with the roughly 700-donor mean, an Asian-associated ancestry cluster reportedly had fewer N-insertions, according to a later analysis. The sole available immune exposure information was CMV serostatus.

Comments on this clone: Its antigen is not known.

Primers for the PCR totalled 60 Vbeta and 13 Jbeta. Under the authors' procedure: There were 80 million to 95 million unique TCR beta chains by a later count, and approximately 10 million of them were shared. Clones were sequenced by immunoSEQ multiplex PCR, and TCRdb holds only the in-frame ones, with some missing. The V and J calls and the clone size are those of that table, but D and trimming were determined from the DNA. Listed are about 160,000 clones; over 1% falls within the top ten. The specimen sequenced was PBMCs. This sequence was found in a woman in her sixties in good health and CMV-seronegative.

The CDR3 DNA reads as TGTGCCATCAGTGACCGACTAGCGGGGGGACTTAGTGAGCAGTTCTTC. Amino acids: CAISDRLAGGLSEQFF. This chain uses TRBV10-3 with TRBJ2-1; 13 bases line up with TRBD2. The J segment lost 9 bases and the V segment lost 3 bases, leaving 8 bases of the junction unmatched. The germline gives CDR1 ENHRY, CDR2 SYGVKD. This CDR3 is 16 amino acids long.